One sample yielded the 16 T cell receptor beta chains listed below, sequenced in a study of CD8 T cells in Susac syndrome. Random hexamers were used to reverse transcribe the RNA input (about 0.5 to 1 ug). MiXCR was run by TCRdb on the immunoSEQ multiplex PCR reads, yielding one entry per CDR3 protein. The sample consists of about 66,000 distinct CDR3 sequences, around 96% of them appearing once. Sequencing was performed on CD8+ T cells from PBMCs. The receptors here all came from a human donor with multiple sclerosis.

V is TRBV3-1 and J is TRBJ2-3; D not certain. Per the germline V gene, CDR1 is LGHDT and CDR2 is YNNKEL (reference sequence). This CDR3 is built from 14 residues. The V and J ends lost 1 base and 1 base respectively, with 6 bases between them. CDR3 DNA sequence: TGTGCCAGCAGCCAAGCTTTGGGCACAGATACGCAGTATTTT. Its translation is CASSQALGTDTQYF.

The chain recombines TRBV13 with TRBJ2-7; TRBD1 might be the D (6 bases). The CDR3 loop spans 15 amino acids. CDR1 and CDR2 from the germline V gene are PRHDT and FYEKMQ (reference sequence). The V gene lost 4 bases and the J gene lost 2 bases, with 15 bases spanning the gap. CDR3 nucleotides: TGTGCCAGCAGCTCGCGGACAGACCCGGCCTACGAGCAGTACTTC. It yields the protein CASSSRTDPAYEQYF.

This clonotype was found once. This sequence joins TRBV28 and TRBJ2-3; 13 nucleotides align to TRBD2. Trimming removed 6 bases from V and 1 base from J; junction bases left unmatched: 7. The CDR3 covers 17 residues. The germline gives CDR1 MDHEN, CDR2 SYDVKM. The CDR3 is CASSPHGLAGGTDTQYF. The CDR3 DNA reads as TGTGCCAGCAGCCCCCACGGACTAGCGGGAGGCACAGATACGCAGTATTTT.

The J gene is TRBJ2-7, the V gene TRBV7-2; maybe TRBD1 (5 bases). The CDR3 is made up of 14 amino acids. Germline V lookup: CDR1 SGHTA, CDR2 FQGNSA. The V end lost 1 base, the J end lost 0 bases, and 7 bases lay between the germline ends. CDR3 DNA: TGTGCCAGCAGCTTAGGACAGAGCTCCTACGAGCAGTACTTC. Its protein product is CASSLGQSSYEQYF.

This clonotype was recorded a few times. The CDR3 sequence: CASSLTFGAELFF. Written as DNA, the CDR3 is TGTGCCAGCAGCTTAACGTTCGGGGCGGAGCTGTTTTTT. The genes are TRBV7-3 and TRBJ2-2; D tentatively fits TRBD1 or TRBD2 (5 bases each). The germline V gene has CDR1 SGHTA and CDR2 FQGTGA. The CDR3 totals 13 residues. V lost 0 bases and J 10 bases, leaving 9 bases between the germline ends.

The V gene is TRBV7-9, the J gene TRBJ1-1, with D unresolved. Germline assignment: CDR1 SEHNR and CDR2 FQNEAQ (reference sequence). Between the trimmed V and J ends, which lost 6 bases and 6 bases, there was a span of 11 bases. The CDR3 has 12 amino acids. The CDR3 coding sequence is TGTGCCAGCAGGCACCGGGAGCCTGAAGCTTTCTTT. Translation: CASRHREPEAFF.

The V gene is TRBV9, the J gene TRBJ2-1; 11 positions match TRBD1. The V and J ends lost 2 bases and 4 bases, in that order; junction bases with no gene match: 2. Germline CDR1 SGDLS, CDR2 YYNGEE. This CDR3 region has 15 residues. CDR3 protein: CASSVGTGGYNEQFF. CDR3 DNA sequence: TGTGCCAGCAGCGTCGGGACAGGGGGTTACAATGAGCAGTTCTTC.

This chain joins TRBV13 and TRBJ1-2; 8 bases align to TRBD1. Germline-derived CDR1 and CDR2 are PRHDT and FYEKMQ (reference sequence). There are 13 residues in the CDR3. Germline trimming cut 5 bases from V and 7 bases from J; bases unmatched to any gene: 6. CDR3 in amino acids: CASSTGQGSGYTF. DNA of the CDR3: TGTGCCAGCAGCACCGGACAGGGTTCTGGCTACACCTTC.

The chain has TRBV29-1 and TRBJ1-1; weak D call: TRBD1 (6 bases). V lost 3 bases and J 3 bases, leaving 26 bases between the germline ends. The germline V gene has CDR1 SQVTM and CDR2 ANQGSEA. The CDR3 extends over 18 amino acids. CDR3 sequence reads: CSVEGFSPGQWDYTEAFF. In DNA, the CDR3 is TGCAGCGTTGAGGGTTTTTCCCCCGGACAGTGGGACTACACTGAAGCTTTCTTT.

The chain recombines TRBV7-7 with TRBJ2-1, with TRBD1 identical over 10 bases. The junction had 3 bases not matched to a gene; V was cut back by 1 base and J by 6 bases. The CDR3 totals 15 residues. CDR1 SSHAT and CDR2 FNYEAQ come from the germline V gene (reference sequence). CDR3 protein: CASSLGQGASNEQFF. CDR3 nucleotides: TGTGCCAGCAGCTTAGGACAGGGGGCGAGCAATGAGCAGTTCTTC.

This chain uses TRBV5-6 with TRBJ2-7, with TRBD2 identical over 10 bases. The CDR3 spans 14 residues. J lost 10 bases, V lost 0 bases, and 7 bases had no gene match. CDR1 is SGHDT and CDR2 is YYEEEE in the germline V gene. As DNA, the CDR3 is TGTGCCAGCAGCTTGGGGCTAGCGGGAGTTGGCCAGTACTTC. It specifies CASSLGLAGVGQYF. The whole variable domain, filled in from reference TRBV5-6 and TRBJ2-7, reads DAGVTQSPTHLIKTRGQQVTLRCSPKSGHDTVSWYQQALGQGPQFIFQYYEEEERQRGNFPDRFSGHQFPNYSSELNVNALLLGDSALYLCASSLGLAGVGQYFGPGTRLTVT.

CDR3 sequence reads: CASSRTLTGTEAFF. DNA for the CDR3: TGTGCCAGTAGTCGGACCCTGACAGGCACTGAAGCTTTCTTT. The chain couples TRBV19 to TRBJ1-1, with D perhaps matching TRBD1 (6 bases). From germline, CDR1 is LNHDA and CDR2 SQIVND (reference sequence). Trimming stripped 5 bases from V and 4 bases from J, with 14 bases between. This CDR3 has 14 residues.

The gene calls are TRBV27 and TRBJ2-7; no reliable D call. This CDR3 contains 13 residues. Trimming took off 6 bases at V and 0 bases at J, with 9 bases between the two ends. From germline, CDR1 is MNHEY and CDR2 SMNVEV (reference sequence). The CDR3 sequence: CASSPGASYEQYF. The CDR3 coding sequence is TGTGCCAGCAGCCCCGGAGCCTCCTACGAGCAGTACTTC.

The V call is TRBV12-3 or TRBV12-4, the J call TRBJ2-7, with 9 bases identical to TRBD1. Losses at the gene ends were 5 bases for V and 5 bases for J; bases not matched to a gene: 10. This CDR3 has 15 residues. CDR3 sequence (DNA): TGTGCCAGCAGTACCCCGGCACAGGGGGCCCACGAGCAGTACTTC. Amino acids: CASSTPAQGAHEQYF.

J is TRBJ2-2 and V is TRBV30; D uncertain. There are 12 residues in the CDR3. V was trimmed by 1 base and J by 6 bases, leaving 6 bases between them. Germline V CDR1 and CDR2: GTSNPN, SVGIG (reference sequence). CDR3 loop: CAWSEGSGELFF. The CDR3 bases are TGTGCCTGGAGTGAGGGCTCCGGGGAGCTGTTTTTT.

V and J are TRBV6-5 and TRBJ2-1; 12 bases map to TRBD2. The V gene end was trimmed by 4 bases and the J gene end by 6 bases; junction bases not matched to a gene: 4. CDR3 size: 15 residues. The germline V gene has CDR1 MNHEY and CDR2 SVGAGI. The CDR3 reads CASSSLAGGFNEQFF. CDR3 DNA sequence: TGTGCCAGCAGTTCCCTAGCGGGGGGGTTCAATGAGCAGTTCTTC.